The 22 T cell receptor beta chains listed next were all sequenced from one sample in a study of control samples from healthy donors and cancer patients. Sequenced by immunoSEQ multiplex PCR; TCRdb stores in-frame clones only, minus some. The profile shows just over 150,000 clones, approximately 94% of them singletons. The specimen was blood. The origin of the receptors is a woman aged 40 to 50 in good health.

The chain couples TRBV25-1 to TRBJ1-4; 7 bases align to TRBD1. This CDR3 is built from 17 residues. The trim removed 6 bases at V and 6 bases at J, leaving 16 bases unmatched. Looked up from germline, CDR1 is MGHDK and CDR2 is SYGVNS. The CDR3: CASRAGTGAVSHEKLFF. In DNA form, the CDR3 reads TGTGCCAGCAGAGCGGGAACAGGGGCGGTCTCCCATGAAAAACTGTTTTTT.

The chain joins TRBV14 to TRBJ1-2, with 8 bases lining up with TRBD1. Germline V lookup: CDR1 SGHDN, CDR2 FVKESK. The V gene end was trimmed by 4 bases and the J gene end by 0 bases; junction bases not matched to a gene: 4. The CDR3 spans 15 residues. CDR3: CASSRVTGANYGYTF. The CDR3 DNA reads TGTGCCAGCAGCCGAGTGACAGGGGCTAACTATGGCTACACCTTC.

V is TRBV7-9 and J is TRBJ1-4; D call uncertain. The V and J ends lost 1 base and 7 bases respectively, with 13 bases between them. The germline CDR1 and CDR2 sequences are SEHNR and FQNEAQ (reference sequence). This CDR3 has 15 residues. CDR3 nucleotides: TGTGCCAGCAGCTTAGGTGACCGGGTGATTGAAAAACTGTTTTTT. As protein: CASSLGDRVIEKLFF.

The rearrangement uses TRBV5-1 and TRBJ1-1, with no clear D. With 0 bases removed from V and 1 base from J, the gap between germline ends came to 13 bases. Germline CDR1 SGHRS, CDR2 YFSETQ. The CDR3 consists of 16 residues. CDR3 coding DNA: TGCGCCAGCAGCTTGGTATCGGGTGGGTCGAACACTGAAGCTTTCTTT. Its protein product is CASSLVSGGSNTEAFF.

The chain combines TRBV4-3 with TRBJ2-2; a weak D match, TRBD1 (6 bases). CDR1 is LGHNA, CDR2 YSLEER, per germline. Between the trimmed V and J ends, which lost 0 bases and 2 bases, there was a span of 19 bases. The CDR3 runs 19 residues. CDR3 in amino acids: CASSQDYGGAGANTGELFF. Here the CDR3 DNA reads TGCGCCAGCAGCCAAGATTATGGGGGCGCTGGGGCAAACACCGGGGAGCTGTTTTTT.

The chain uses TRBV9 and TRBJ2-3; D not resolved. V dropped 0 bases and J dropped 4 bases, with 12 bases sitting between them. Germline CDR1 SGDLS, CDR2 YYNGEE. This CDR3 region has 15 residues. The CDR3 is CASSVGGVRADTQYF. CDR3 nucleotides: TGTGCCAGCAGCGTAGGTGGGGTCAGAGCAGATACGCAGTATTTT. Based on the CDR3 plus reference TRBV9 and TRBJ2-3, the full variable domain is DSGVTQTPKHLITATGQRVTLRCSPRSGDLSVYWYQQSLDQGLQFLIQYYNGEERAKGNILERFSAQQFPDLHSELNLSSLELGDSALYFCASSVGGVRADTQYFGPGTRLTVL.

The rearrangement links TRBV19 to TRBJ1-2; the match to TRBD1 covers 7 bases. The CDR3 runs 14 residues. Germline loops: CDR1 LNHDA, CDR2 SQIVND (reference sequence). The junction had 7 bases not matched to a gene; V was cut back by 2 bases and J by 7 bases. CDR3 in amino acids: CASSIIAGGFGYTF. In DNA, the CDR3 is TGTGCCAGTAGTATAATCGCAGGGGGTTTTGGCTACACCTTC.

The chain carries TRBV3-1 (or the pseudogene TRBV3-2) and TRBJ1-5; no firm D call. Germline V gene lookup returns CDR1 LGHDT and CDR2 YNNKEL (reference sequence). V gave up 0 bases and J gave up 4 bases, with 4 bases separating them. The CDR3 runs to 13 residues. The CDR3 DNA follows: TGTGCCAGCAGCCAAGACATGAATCAGCCCCAGCATTTT. Protein product: CASSQDMNQPQHF.

The chain couples TRBV29-1 to TRBJ2-7, with TRBD2 matching over 11 bases. There are 15 residues in the CDR3. Losses at the gene ends were 2 bases for V and 3 bases for J; bases not matched to a gene: 6. CDR1 and CDR2 from the germline V gene are SQVTM and ANQGSEA. The CDR3: CSVEKGSGGVYEQYF. CDR3 sequence (DNA): TGCAGCGTTGAAAAGGGTAGCGGGGGGGTCTACGAGCAGTACTTC.

The rearrangement uses TRBV2 and TRBJ2-7, with D possibly TRBD2 on 6 matching bases. Germline V gives CDR1 SNHLY, CDR2 FYNNEI. This CDR3 has 11 residues. V was pared by 8 bases and J by 6 bases, with 11 bases between. CDR3 sequence reads: CASHRGFEQYF. Here the CDR3 DNA reads TGTGCCAGCCATCGGGGGTTCGAGCAGTACTTC.

V gene TRBV19 combines with J gene TRBJ1-1; D not resolved. The V gene lost 1 base and the J gene lost 1 base, with 7 bases spanning the gap. This CDR3 has 14 residues. The V gene's germline CDR1 is LNHDA and CDR2 SQIVND (reference sequence). CDR3 sequence: CASSIGLQNTEAFF. The CDR3, as DNA: TGTGCCAGTAGTATAGGCCTGCAGAACACTGAAGCTTTCTTT.

The genes are TRBV7-2 and TRBJ1-5, with 7 bases fitting TRBD1. This CDR3 contains 15 residues. With 1 base clipped from V and 4 bases from J, the junction kept 4 bases outside the gene matches. Germline lookup yields CDR1 SGHTA and CDR2 FQGNSA. CDR3 residues: CASSLDGTVNQPQHF. For the CDR3, the DNA is TGTGCCAGCAGCTTAGATGGGACAGTTAATCAGCCCCAGCATTTT.

The chain couples TRBV7-2 to TRBJ1-2; D gene uncertain. Germline loops: CDR1 SGHTA, CDR2 FQGNSA. V lost 1 base, J lost 4 bases, and 13 bases lay in between. This CDR3 contains 15 residues. The CDR3 region has the DNA TGTGCCAGCAGCTTAGTTCCGGAGGTCGGCTATGGCTACACCTTC. Translated, it gives CASSLVPEVGYGYTF. Complete variable domain (other parts from reference TRBV7-2 and TRBJ1-2): GAGVSQSPSNKVTEKGKDVELRCDPISGHTALYWYRQSLGQGLEFLIYFQGNSAPDKSGLPSDRFSAERTGGSVSTLTIQRTQQEDSAVYLCASSLVPEVGYGYTFGSGTRLTVV.

The rearrangement uses TRBV7-8 and TRBJ1-5; no firm D call. Trimming took 1 base from V and 0 from J, leaving 7 bases between them. CDR1 and CDR2 from the germline V gene are SGHVS and FQNEAQ. CDR3 length equals 15 residues. Written as DNA, the CDR3 is TGTGCCAGCAGCTTAGGGCCTTATAGCAATCAGCCCCAGCATTTT. Protein product: CASSLGPYSNQPQHF.

In this sample, this clone turned up a few times. The chain is built from TRBV5-1 and TRBJ2-7; 10 bases agree with TRBD1. Trimming removed 3 bases from V and 6 bases from J; junction bases left unmatched: 3. Per germline, CDR1 SGHRS and CDR2 YFSETQ. CDR3 length equals 13 residues. The CDR3: CASSSDRGGEQYF. The CDR3 region has the DNA TGCGCCAGCAGCTCGGACAGGGGGGGCGAGCAGTACTTC.

This chain links TRBV4-3 with TRBJ1-1, with D possibly being TRBD1 (5 bases). The length of the CDR3 is 15 residues. In germline, CDR1 is LGHNA, CDR2 YSLEER. V lost 0 bases to trimming and J lost 1 base, with 9 bases between them. DNA of the CDR3: TGCGCCAGCAGCCAAGATGGGGGGTCGAACACTGAAGCTTTCTTT. Its translation is CASSQDGGSNTEAFF.

The chain recombines TRBV6-5 with TRBJ1-1; D call uncertain. The V gene lost 8 bases and the J gene lost 0 bases, with 7 bases spanning the gap. The germline V gene has CDR1 MNHEY and CDR2 SVGAGI. This CDR3 spans 12 amino acids. The CDR3 is CASGYMNTEAFF. CDR3 sequence (DNA): TGTGCCAGCGGCTACATGAACACTGAAGCTTTCTTT.

The chain uses TRBV7-9 and TRBJ2-2; TRBD1 aligns across 8 bases. V shed 2 bases and J 7 bases; nucleotides not matched to a gene: 9. This CDR3 has 16 residues. Germline V gene sequence: CDR1 SEHNR, CDR2 FQNEAQ (reference sequence). CDR3 sequence: CASSLRTGFTSGELFF. CDR3 coding DNA: TGTGCCAGCAGCTTACGGACAGGGTTTACCAGCGGGGAGCTGTTTTTT.

The V call is TRBV29-1, the J call TRBJ2-1, with a tentative D call TRBD2 (5 bases). This CDR3 contains 16 residues. V lost 2 bases and J 3 bases, leaving 17 bases between the germline ends. Germline-derived CDR1 and CDR2 are SQVTM and ANQGSEA. The CDR3 DNA reads TGCAGCGTTGAACTAGCCGACATGAGCTTCTACAATGAGCAGTTCTTC. It is translated as CSVELADMSFYNEQFF.

The rearrangement joins TRBV2 to TRBJ1-2; a possible D gene is TRBD1 (6 bases). V dropped 6 bases and J dropped 5 bases, with 16 bases sitting between them. CDR1 and CDR2 from the germline V gene are SNHLY and FYNNEI. CDR3 size: 14 residues. The CDR3 loop is CASRDRATIYGYTF. The CDR3 nucleotides read TGTGCCAGCAGGGACAGAGCTACCATTTATGGCTACACCTTC.

The V call is TRBV6-5, the J call TRBJ1-1; D may be TRBD1 (5 bases). The V end lost 8 bases, the J end lost 6 bases, and 16 bases lay between the germline ends. The length of the CDR3 is 13 residues. Germline CDR1 and CDR2: MNHEY and SVGAGI. The CDR3: CASVWSMGPEAFF. The CDR3 DNA is TGTGCCAGCGTTTGGTCCATGGGGCCTGAAGCTTTCTTT.

This clone showed up just once. The chain employs TRBV25-1 and TRBJ2-7; TRBD1 might be the D (6 bases). The CDR3 totals 14 residues. The ends were cut back, 3 bases at V and 3 bases at J, with 12 bases in the middle. The germline gives CDR1 MGHDK, CDR2 SYGVNS. The CDR3, as DNA: TGTGCCAGCAGTGACCCGGGACAAGTCTACGAGCAGTACTTC. Protein sequence: CASSDPGQVYEQYF.